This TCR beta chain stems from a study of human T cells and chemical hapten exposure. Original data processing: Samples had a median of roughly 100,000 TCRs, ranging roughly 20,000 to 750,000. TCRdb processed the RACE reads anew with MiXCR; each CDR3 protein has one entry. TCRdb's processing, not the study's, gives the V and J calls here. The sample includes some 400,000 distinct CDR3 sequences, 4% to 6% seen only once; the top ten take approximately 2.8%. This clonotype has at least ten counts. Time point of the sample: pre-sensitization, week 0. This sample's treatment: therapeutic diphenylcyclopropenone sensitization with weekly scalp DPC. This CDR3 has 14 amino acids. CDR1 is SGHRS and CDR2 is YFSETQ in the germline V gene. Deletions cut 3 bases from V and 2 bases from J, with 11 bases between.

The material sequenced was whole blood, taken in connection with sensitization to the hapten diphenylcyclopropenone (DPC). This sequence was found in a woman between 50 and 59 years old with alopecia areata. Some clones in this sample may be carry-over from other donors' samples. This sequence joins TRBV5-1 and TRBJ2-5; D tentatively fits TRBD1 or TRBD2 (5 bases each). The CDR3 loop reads CASSSGTHQETQYF. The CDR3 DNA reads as TGCGCCAGCAGCTCCGGGACGCATCAAGAGACCCAGTACTTC.